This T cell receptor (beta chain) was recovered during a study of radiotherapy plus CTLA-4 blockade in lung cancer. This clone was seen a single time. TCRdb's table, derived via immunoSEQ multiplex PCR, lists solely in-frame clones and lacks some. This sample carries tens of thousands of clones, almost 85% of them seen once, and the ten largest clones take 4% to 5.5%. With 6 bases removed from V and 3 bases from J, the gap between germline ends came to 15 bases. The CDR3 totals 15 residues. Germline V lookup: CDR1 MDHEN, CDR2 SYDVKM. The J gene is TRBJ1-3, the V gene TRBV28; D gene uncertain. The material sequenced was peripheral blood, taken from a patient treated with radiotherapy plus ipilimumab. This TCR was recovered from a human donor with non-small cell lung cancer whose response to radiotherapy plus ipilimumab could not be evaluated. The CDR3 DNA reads TGTGCCAGCAGGGGCGGGCAGCTTATTGGAAACACCATATATTTT. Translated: CASRGGQLIGNTIYF.